This T cell receptor (beta chain) was captured by sequencing in a study of T cells in Graves' hyperthyroidism and ophthalmopathy. Looked up from germline, CDR1 is MDHEN and CDR2 is SYDVKM. Trimming removed 6 bases from V and 1 base from J, with 19 bases in between. The length of the CDR3 is 16 residues. Each patient was aged 18 to 65 and had newly diagnosed hyperthyroidism of under 2 months' duration. From RNA transcripts, TCR beta CDR3 regions were amplified. A set of HTBI primers served as the primers for a first-round RT-PCR of the TCR CDR3. TCRdb fed the multiplex PCR reads into MiXCR, producing one record per CDR3 protein. This sample carries nearly 600,000 distinct CDR3 sequences, roughly 14% of them seen once, and the ten largest clones take approximately 5.7%. The table lists this clonotype with many counts.

The clonotype comes from a woman aged 30 to 39 with Graves' hyperthyroidism that later progressed to Graves' ophthalmopathy. This chain joins TRBV28 and TRBJ2-7, with D perhaps TRBD1 (5 bases). Sequencing was carried out using blood. The CDR3 sequence is CASSPPLLTASYEQYF. CDR3 DNA sequence: TGTGCCAGCAGCCCTCCGCTCCTGACAGCTTCCTACGAGCAGTACTTC.